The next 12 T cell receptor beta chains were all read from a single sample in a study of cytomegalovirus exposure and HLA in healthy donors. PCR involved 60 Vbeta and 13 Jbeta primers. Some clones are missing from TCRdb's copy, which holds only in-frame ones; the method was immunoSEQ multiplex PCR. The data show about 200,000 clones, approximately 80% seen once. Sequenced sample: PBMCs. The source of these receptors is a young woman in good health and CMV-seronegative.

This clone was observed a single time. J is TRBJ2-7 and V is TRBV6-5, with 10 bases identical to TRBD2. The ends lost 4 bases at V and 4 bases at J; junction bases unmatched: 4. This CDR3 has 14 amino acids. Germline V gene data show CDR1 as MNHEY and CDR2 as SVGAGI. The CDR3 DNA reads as TGTGCCAGCAGTTCAGCGGGAGGGCCGTACGAGCAGTACTTC. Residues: CASSSAGGPYEQYF.

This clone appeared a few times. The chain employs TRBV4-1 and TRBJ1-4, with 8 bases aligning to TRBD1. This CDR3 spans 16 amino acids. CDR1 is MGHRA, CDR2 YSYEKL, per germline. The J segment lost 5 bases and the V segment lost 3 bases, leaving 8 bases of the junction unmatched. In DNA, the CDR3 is TGCGCCAGCAGCCATGTACCGGGACAGGAGAATGAAAAACTGTTTTTT. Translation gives CASSHVPGQENEKLFF.

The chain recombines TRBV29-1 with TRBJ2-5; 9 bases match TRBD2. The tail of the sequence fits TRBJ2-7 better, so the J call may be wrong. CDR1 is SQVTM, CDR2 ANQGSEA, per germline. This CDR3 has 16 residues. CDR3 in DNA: TGCAGCGTTGAAGATCTTTCGGCTAGCGGGATGTACGAGCAGTACTTC. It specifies CSVEDLSASGMYEQYF.

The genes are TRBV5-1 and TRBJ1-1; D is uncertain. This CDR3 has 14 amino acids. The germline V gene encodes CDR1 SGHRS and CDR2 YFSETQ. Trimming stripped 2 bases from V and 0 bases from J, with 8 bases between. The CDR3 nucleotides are TGCGCCAGCAGCTTTGAGAGTCTGAACACTGAAGCTTTCTTT. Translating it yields CASSFESLNTEAFF.

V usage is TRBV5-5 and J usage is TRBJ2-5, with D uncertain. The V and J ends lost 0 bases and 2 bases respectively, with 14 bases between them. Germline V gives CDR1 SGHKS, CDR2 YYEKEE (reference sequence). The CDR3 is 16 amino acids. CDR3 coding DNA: TGTGCCAGCAGCTTGGCCACCGGGTCCTCACAAGAGACCCAGTACTTC. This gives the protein CASSLATGSSQETQYF.

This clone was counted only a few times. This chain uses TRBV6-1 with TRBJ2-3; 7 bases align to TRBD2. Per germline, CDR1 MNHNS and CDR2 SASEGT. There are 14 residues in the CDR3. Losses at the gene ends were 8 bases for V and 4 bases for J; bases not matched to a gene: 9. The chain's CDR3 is CASGFGLEADTQYF. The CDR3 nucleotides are TGTGCCAGCGGCTTCGGACTAGAGGCAGATACGCAGTATTTT.

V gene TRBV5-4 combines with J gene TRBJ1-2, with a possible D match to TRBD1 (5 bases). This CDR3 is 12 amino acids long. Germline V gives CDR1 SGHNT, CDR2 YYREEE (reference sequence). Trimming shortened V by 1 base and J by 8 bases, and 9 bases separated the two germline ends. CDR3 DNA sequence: TGTGCCAGCAGCTTGCCCGACAGAGGCTACACCTTC. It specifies CASSLPDRGYTF.

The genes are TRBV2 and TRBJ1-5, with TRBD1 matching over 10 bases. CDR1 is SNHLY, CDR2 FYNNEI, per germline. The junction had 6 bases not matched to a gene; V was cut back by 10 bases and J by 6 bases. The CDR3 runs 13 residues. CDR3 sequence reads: CAKGQGRAQPQHF. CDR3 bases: TGTGCCAAGGGACAGGGGCGAGCTCAGCCCCAGCATTTT.

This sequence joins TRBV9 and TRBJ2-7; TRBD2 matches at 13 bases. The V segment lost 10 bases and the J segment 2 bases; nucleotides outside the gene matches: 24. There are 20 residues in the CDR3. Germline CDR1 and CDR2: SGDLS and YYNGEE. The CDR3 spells CALRGRPWTSGSPRPYEQYF. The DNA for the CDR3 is TGTGCCCTAAGGGGGAGGCCGTGGACTAGCGGGAGCCCGAGGCCCTACGAGCAGTACTTC.

The CDR3 sequence is CASSLGPGQGYNEQFF. The CDR3 DNA follows: TGTGCCAGCAGCTTGGGACCGGGACAGGGGTACAATGAGCAGTTCTTC. The V and J genes are TRBV5-6 and TRBJ2-1, with 10 bases aligning to TRBD1. V gave up 0 bases and J gave up 4 bases; unmatched junction bases: 4. The CDR3 extends over 16 amino acids. Germline V gene sequence: CDR1 SGHDT, CDR2 YYEEEE.

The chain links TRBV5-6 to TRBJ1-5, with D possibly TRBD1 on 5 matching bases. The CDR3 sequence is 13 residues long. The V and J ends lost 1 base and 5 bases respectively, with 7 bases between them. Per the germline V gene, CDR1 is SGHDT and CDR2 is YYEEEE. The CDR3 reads CASSLTGHQPQHF. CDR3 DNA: TGTGCCAGCAGCTTGACAGGACATCAGCCCCAGCATTTT. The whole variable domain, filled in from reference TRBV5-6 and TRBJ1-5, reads DAGVTQSPTHLIKTRGQQVTLRCSPKSGHDTVSWYQQALGQGPQFIFQYYEEEERQRGNFPDRFSGHQFPNYSSELNVNALLLGDSALYLCASSLTGHQPQHFGDGTRLSIL.

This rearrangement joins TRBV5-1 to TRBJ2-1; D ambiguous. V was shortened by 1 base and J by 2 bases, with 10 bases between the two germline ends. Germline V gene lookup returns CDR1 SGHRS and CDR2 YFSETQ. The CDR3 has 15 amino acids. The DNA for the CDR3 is TGCGCCAGCAGCTTGTATGTAGAAACCTACAATGAGCAGTTCTTC. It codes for CASSLYVETYNEQFF.